This entry features one T cell receptor beta chain sequence. V lost 0 bases and J lost 8, with 11 bases in between. CDR1 and CDR2 from the germline V gene are LGHNA and YNFKEQ. There are 15 residues in the CDR3. This entry is derived from a study of blood T cell repertoires in COVID-19. Per the authors' pipeline: Reference gene primer amplification gave nucleated cell count estimates. Repertoires were generated with immunoSEQ multiplex PCR, while TCRdb's copy carries only in-frame clones and drops some. That table supplies the V and J calls and clone size; D and trimming were determined from the DNA. This sample carries 200,000 to 250,000 clones, roughly 85% of them seen once, and the ten largest clones take less than 14%.

The origin of this receptor is a man in his thirties or forties who had recovered from COVID-19. Sequenced material: PBMCs or T cells enriched from blood (not recorded which). The chain has TRBV4-2 and TRBJ2-6; D call uncertain. DNA of the CDR3: TGTGCCAGCAGCCAAGAATTACAGTTTCCCAACGTCCTGACTTTC. It yields the protein CASSQELQFPNVLTF.